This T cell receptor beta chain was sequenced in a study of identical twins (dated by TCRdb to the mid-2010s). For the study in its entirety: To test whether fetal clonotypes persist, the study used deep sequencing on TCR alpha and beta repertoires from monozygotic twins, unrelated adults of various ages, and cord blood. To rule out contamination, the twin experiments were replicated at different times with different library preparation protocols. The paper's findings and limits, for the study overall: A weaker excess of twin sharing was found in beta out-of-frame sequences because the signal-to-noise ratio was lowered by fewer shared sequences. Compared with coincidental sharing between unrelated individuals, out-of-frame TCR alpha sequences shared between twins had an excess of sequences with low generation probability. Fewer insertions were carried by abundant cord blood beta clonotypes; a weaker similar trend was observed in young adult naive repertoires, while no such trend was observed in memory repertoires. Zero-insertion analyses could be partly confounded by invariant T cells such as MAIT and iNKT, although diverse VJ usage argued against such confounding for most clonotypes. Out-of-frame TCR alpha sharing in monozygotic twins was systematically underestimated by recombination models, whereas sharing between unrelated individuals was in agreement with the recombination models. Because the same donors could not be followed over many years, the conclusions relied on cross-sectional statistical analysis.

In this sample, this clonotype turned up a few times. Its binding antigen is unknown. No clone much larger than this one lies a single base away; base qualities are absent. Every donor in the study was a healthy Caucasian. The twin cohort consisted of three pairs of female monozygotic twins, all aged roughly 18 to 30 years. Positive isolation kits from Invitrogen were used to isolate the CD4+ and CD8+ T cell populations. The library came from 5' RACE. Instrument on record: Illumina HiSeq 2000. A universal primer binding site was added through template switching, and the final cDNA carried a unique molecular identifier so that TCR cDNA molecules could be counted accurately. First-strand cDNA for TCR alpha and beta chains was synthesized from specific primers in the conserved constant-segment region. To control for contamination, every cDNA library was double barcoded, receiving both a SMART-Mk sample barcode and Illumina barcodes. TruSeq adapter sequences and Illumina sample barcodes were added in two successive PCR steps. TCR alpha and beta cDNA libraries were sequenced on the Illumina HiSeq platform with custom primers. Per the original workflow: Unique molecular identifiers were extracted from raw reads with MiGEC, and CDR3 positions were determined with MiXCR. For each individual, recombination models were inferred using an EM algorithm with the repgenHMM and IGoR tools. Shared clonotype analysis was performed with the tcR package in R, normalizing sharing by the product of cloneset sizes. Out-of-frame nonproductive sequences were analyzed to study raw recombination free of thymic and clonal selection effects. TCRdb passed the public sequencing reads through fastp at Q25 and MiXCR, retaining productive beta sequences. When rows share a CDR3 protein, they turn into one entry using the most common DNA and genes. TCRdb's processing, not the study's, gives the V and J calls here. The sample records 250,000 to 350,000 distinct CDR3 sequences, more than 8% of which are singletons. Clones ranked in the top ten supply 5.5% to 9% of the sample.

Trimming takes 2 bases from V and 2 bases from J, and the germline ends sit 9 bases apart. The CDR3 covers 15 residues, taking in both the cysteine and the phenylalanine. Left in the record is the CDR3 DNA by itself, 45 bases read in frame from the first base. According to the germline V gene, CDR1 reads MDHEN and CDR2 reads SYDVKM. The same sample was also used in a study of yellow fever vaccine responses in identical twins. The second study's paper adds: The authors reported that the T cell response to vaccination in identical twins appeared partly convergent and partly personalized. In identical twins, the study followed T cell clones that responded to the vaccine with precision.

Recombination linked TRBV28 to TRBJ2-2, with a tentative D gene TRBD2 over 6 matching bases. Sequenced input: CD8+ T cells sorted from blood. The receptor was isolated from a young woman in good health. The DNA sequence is TGTGCCAGCAGTTTAGGCGGGGTTAACACCGGGGAGCTGTTTTTT. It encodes CASSLGGVNTGELFF.